One sample yielded the 15 T cell receptor beta chains listed below, sequenced in a study of CD4 T cells in relation to SARS-CoV-2 and coronaviruses. Using immunoSEQ multiplex PCR, the repertoire was profiled, and TCRdb retains in-frame clones only, with some absent. The table has 50,000 to 70,000 clones, around 87% seen once. Before the COVID-19 pandemic, during about 2010-2018, CD4+ T cells were taken from unexposed donors. The material sequenced was memory CD4+ T cells from PBMCs. The origin of the receptors is a human donor in good health.

CDR3 protein: CATSDLRTITF. CDR3 sequence (DNA): TGTGCCACCAGTGATTTAAGAACAATCACCTTC. This rearrangement joins TRBV24-1 to TRBJ1-2; D remains ambiguous. Germline V lookup: CDR1 KGHDR, CDR2 SFDVKD. The CDR3 is made up of 11 amino acids. V lost 1 base and J 13 bases, leaving 9 bases between the germline ends.

This chain joins TRBV6-2 or TRBV6-3 and TRBJ2-3, with D possibly TRBD2 on 5 matching bases. This CDR3 spans 12 amino acids. Trimming stripped 2 bases from V and 5 bases from J, with 5 bases between. Germline V gene data show CDR1 as MNHEY and CDR2 as SVGEGT. CDR3 protein: CASSYREDTQYF. The CDR3 DNA follows: TGTGCCAGCAGTTACCGGGAAGATACGCAGTATTTT.

The genes are TRBV28 and TRBJ1-2; maybe TRBD1 (6 bases). CDR3 size: 13 residues. V lost 8 bases to trimming and J lost 6 bases, with 16 bases between them. CDR1 and CDR2 (germline): MDHEN, SYDVKM. CDR3 DNA sequence: TGTGCCAGCGGGGTGGGGGGGCTACATGGCTACACCTTC. The encoded protein is CASGVGGLHGYTF.

The J gene is TRBJ2-1, the V gene TRBV15, with 9 bases identical to TRBD2. The CDR3 covers 16 residues. Germline V gives CDR1 LNHNV, CDR2 YYDKDF (reference sequence). V shed 7 bases and J 5 bases; nucleotides not matched to a gene: 12. The CDR3 coding sequence is TGTGCCACCACCCCTTTTGGAAGCGGGGGGAACAATGAGCAGTTCTTC. Encoded protein: CATTPFGSGGNNEQFF.

The rearrangement uses TRBV15 and TRBJ2-1; 11 bases agree with TRBD2. The CDR3 has 15 amino acids. In germline, CDR1 is LNHNV, CDR2 YYDKDF (reference sequence). With V trimmed by 5 bases and J by 5 bases, 5 bases remained unmatched. The CDR3 DNA is TGTGCCACCAGCGCACAGACTAGCGGGGACAATGAGCAGTTCTTC. Residues: CATSAQTSGDNEQFF.

The table lists this clone with a few counts. J is TRBJ1-1 and V is TRBV7-3; no clear D. The CDR3 has 15 residues. Trimming left V 1 base short and J 0 bases short, with 9 bases between. Germline values: CDR1 SGHTA, CDR2 FQGTGA. The CDR3 sequence is CASSLNQVMNTEAFF. The CDR3 DNA reads TGTGCCAGCAGCTTAAATCAGGTCATGAACACTGAAGCTTTCTTT.

The chain uses TRBV27 and TRBJ2-5; D remains ambiguous. Germline-derived CDR1 and CDR2 are MNHEY and SMNVEV (reference sequence). This CDR3 has 12 amino acids. Trimming shortened V by 5 bases and J by 2 bases, and 6 bases separated the two germline ends. The CDR3 here is CASSRPQETQYF. The CDR3 DNA follows: TGTGCCAGCAGTCGTCCACAAGAGACCCAGTACTTC.

This clone was seen only once. The V gene is TRBV4-2, the J gene TRBJ2-7, with unresolved D. Germline V CDR1 and CDR2: LGHNA, YNFKEQ. This CDR3 comprises 15 residues. V shed 2 bases and J shed 3 bases, with 14 bases lying between them. CDR3 sequence: CASSQPPGGVYEQYF. DNA for the CDR3: TGTGCCAGCAGCCAACCCCCGGGCGGAGTCTACGAGCAGTACTTC.

The chain recombines TRBV5-1 with TRBJ1-1; no firm D call. The CDR3 covers 16 residues. Germline V gene sequence: CDR1 SGHRS, CDR2 YFSETQ. The germline V and J ends were trimmed by 2 bases and 1 base, with 15 bases remaining between them. The CDR3 DNA sequence: TGCGCCAGCAGCTTTAGGACCTCACAGAGGAACACTGAAGCTTTCTTT. Its translation: CASSFRTSQRNTEAFF.

The chain joins TRBV5-1 to TRBJ2-7; D not certain. Trimming removed 3 bases from V and 1 base from J, with 11 bases in between. CDR1 is SGHRS and CDR2 is YFSETQ in the germline V gene. CDR3 length: 14 amino acids. DNA for the CDR3: TGCGCCAGCAGCTCGCAGGTCCTTTCCTACGAGCAGTACTTC. Translated: CASSSQVLSYEQYF.

V is TRBV9 and J is TRBJ1-4; 9 nucleotides agree with TRBD1. The CDR3 has 15 amino acids. CDR1 SGDLS and CDR2 YYNGEE come from the germline V gene. Trimming cost V 3 bases and J 8 bases; bases outside gene matches: 8. CDR3 DNA sequence: TGTGCCAGCAGCGAAGGGGACAGGGTGGCAGAAAAACTGTTTTTT. It encodes CASSEGDRVAEKLFF.

The CDR3 bases are TGTGCCAGCAGCTTAGAGACAAAAGATAGCAATCAGCCCCAGCATTTT. Amino acids: CASSLETKDSNQPQHF. The chain has TRBV7-2 and TRBJ1-5, with D unresolved. Germline CDR1 SGHTA, CDR2 FQGNSA. V dropped 1 base and J dropped 0 bases, with 10 bases sitting between them. This CDR3 comprises 16 residues.

The CDR3 loop is CASSPGETQYF. The CDR3 DNA is TGTGCCAGCAGCCCCGGGGAGACCCAGTACTTC. The chain uses TRBV6-2 or TRBV6-3 and TRBJ2-5; D call uncertain. CDR3 length equals 11 residues. Germline CDR1 MNHEY, CDR2 SVGEGT. Trimming took off 6 bases at V and 5 bases at J, with 7 bases between the two ends.

V and J are TRBV30 and TRBJ2-5, with 14 bases matching TRBD2. CDR1 and CDR2 (germline): GTSNPN, SVGIG (reference sequence). With 1 base clipped from V and 5 bases from J, the junction kept 6 bases outside the gene matches. There are 16 residues in the CDR3. In DNA form, the CDR3 reads TGTGCCTGGAGTGGACTAGCGGGGGGGCGCTGGGAGACCCAGTACTTC. Residues: CAWSGLAGGRWETQYF. The full variable domain, completed using reference TRBV30 and TRBJ2-5, is SQTIHQWPATLVQPVGSPLSLECTVEGTSNPNLYWYRQAAGRGLQLLFYSVGIGQISSEVPQNLSASRPQDRQFILSSKKLLLSDSGFYLCAWSGLAGGRWETQYFGPGTRLLVL.

The V call is TRBV19, the J call TRBJ2-2; 8 nucleotides agree with TRBD1. Germline trimming cut 6 bases from V and 2 bases from J; bases unmatched to any gene: 5. CDR3 size: 15 residues. CDR1 is LNHDA, CDR2 SQIVND, per germline (reference sequence). The CDR3 here is CASRRDRPNTGELFF. In DNA, the CDR3 is TGTGCCAGTAGGCGGGACAGGCCCAACACCGGGGAGCTGTTTTTT.